These 2 T cell receptor beta chains share one sample of origin, sequenced in a study of T cells after yellow fever vaccination. TCRdb passed the 5' RACE reads through MiXCR, listing each CDR3 protein once. The sample holds about 300,000 distinct CDR3 sequences, around 7.3% seen once. The material was PBMCs, obtained around 45 days after the first yellow fever vaccination. The receptor set was obtained from a man between 18 and 35 years old who received the YFV17D yellow fever vaccine.

This clonotype came up a few times. The chain recombines TRBV18 with TRBJ2-3; D remains ambiguous. Per the germline V gene, CDR1 is KGHSH and CDR2 is LQKENI. The CDR3 covers 13 residues. V was clipped by 2 bases and J by 3 bases, with 6 bases between them. The CDR3 nucleotides are TGTGCCAGCTCACCATCCCAGACAGATACGCAGTATTTT. This sequence encodes CASSPSQTDTQYF.

Only a few counts were recorded for this clonotype. The chain recombines TRBV6-9 with TRBJ2-3, with 7 positions matching TRBD2. Germline V lookup: CDR1 MNHGY, CDR2 SVAAGI. After removal of 4 bases from V and 6 bases from J, the junction contained 13 bases not matched to a gene. The CDR3 extends over 16 amino acids. CDR3 in amino acids: CASSLSGGGVGDTQYF. DNA of the CDR3: TGTGCCAGCAGTTTGAGTGGGGGGGGGGTAGGGGATACGCAGTATTTT.